This TCR beta chain was identified in a study of regulatory T cells in long-lasting Graves disease. V dropped 6 bases and J dropped 4; count of bases not matched to a gene: 6. The CDR3 length is 15 residues. The time point denotes: newly diagnosed GD, antithyroid drugs for less than 3 months. PBMC-extracted RNA yielded the TCR library. Patients of an endocrinology department in Xi'an, China, were included. At least ten counts were recorded for this clonotype. Its antigen is still unknown. Combining iRepertoire HTBI primers with Arm-PCR of CDR3 regions, the authors built TCR beta libraries. From the multiplex PCR reads, TCRdb called clonotypes with MiXCR, one entry per CDR3 protein. This table holds a few hundred thousand distinct CDR3 sequences, roughly a sixth found once. Regarding the study as a whole: It was in persistent disease that TRBV28, TRBJ1-2 and TRBJ2-5 were favored.

These same records also appear under a second study, on T cells in Graves' hyperthyroidism and ophthalmopathy.

This chain connects TRBV12-3 or TRBV12-4 to TRBJ2-2; 9 bases are shared with TRBD1. The sequencing used peripheral blood mononuclear cells (PBMCs), collected at new diagnosis, from a patient treated with antithyroid drugs. The sequence derives from a man between 35 and 55 years old with Graves disease. This chain's CDR3 is CASRPWTGVTGELFF. In DNA, the CDR3 is TGTGCCAGCAGACCATGGACAGGGGTCACCGGGGAGCTGTTTTTT.